The 19 T cell receptor beta chains presented below share a single source sample, sequenced in a study of T cells in Graves' hyperthyroidism and ophthalmopathy. TCR beta CDR3 sequences were amplified from RNA transcripts. Primed by the HTBI set, a first-round RT-PCR was run on the TCR CDR3. TCRdb recomputed calls from the multiplex PCR reads with MiXCR, one row per CDR3 protein. The repertoire holds 370,000 or so distinct CDR3 sequences, with 20% to 30% as singletons. Sequencing was carried out using blood. These TCRs come from a man in his fifties with Graves' hyperthyroidism.

This clonotype turned up a few times. The chain employs TRBV10-1 and TRBJ2-3; D uncertain. V was pared by 4 bases and J by 4 bases, with 9 bases between. This CDR3 contains 13 residues. Germline V gene data show CDR1 as WNHNN and CDR2 as SYGVQD (reference sequence). The CDR3 here is CASSGVVADTQYF. CDR3 sequence (DNA): TGCGCCAGCAGTGGAGTAGTCGCAGATACGCAGTATTTT.

The rearrangement links TRBV3-1 to TRBJ2-3, with D maybe TRBD1 (5 bases). Germline V gene lookup returns CDR1 LGHDT and CDR2 YNNKEL (reference sequence). The CDR3 has 13 amino acids. Deletions cut 4 bases from V and 10 bases from J, with 15 bases between. The CDR3 coding sequence is TGTGCCAGCAGCCCCGGACATCTAGGGGCGCAGTATTTT. Protein product: CASSPGHLGAQYF.

This clonotype has only a few counts. The rearrangement joins TRBV9 to TRBJ2-1; 8 bases align to TRBD2. Germline-derived CDR1 and CDR2 are SGDLS and YYNGEE. V dropped 4 bases and J dropped 3; count of bases not matched to a gene: 12. The CDR3 runs 17 residues. DNA for the CDR3: TGTGCCAGCAGCCCTAGCGTGGGTAGCGGGATCTACAATGAGCAGTTCTTC. This gives the protein CASSPSVGSGIYNEQFF. Drawing the rest from reference TRBV9 and TRBJ2-1, the complete variable domain is DSGVTQTPKHLITATGQRVTLRCSPRSGDLSVYWYQQSLDQGLQFLIQYYNGEERAKGNILERFSAQQFPDLHSELNLSSLELGDSALYFCASSPSVGSGIYNEQFFGPGTRLTVL.

The genes are TRBV19 and TRBJ1-5; D gene unclear. The CDR3 is 16 amino acids. Trimming shortened V by 4 bases and J by 2 bases, and 15 bases separated the two germline ends. Germline assignment: CDR1 LNHDA and CDR2 SQIVND (reference sequence). CDR3 amino acids: CASSTRQTLGNQPQHF. As DNA, the CDR3 is TGTGCCAGTAGTACGAGGCAGACCCTTGGCAATCAGCCCCAGCATTTT. The whole variable domain, remainder taken from reference TRBV19 and TRBJ1-5, is DGGITQSPKYLFRKEGQNVTLSCEQNLNHDAMYWYRQDPGQGLRLIYYSQIVNDFQKGDIAEGYSVSREKKESFPLTVTSAQKNPTAFYLCASSTRQTLGNQPQHFGDGTRLSIL.

CDR3 in DNA: TGTGCCAGTTCCTCCACGATTAGCTCCTACGAGCAGTACTTC. Its protein product is CASSSTISSYEQYF. The J gene is TRBJ2-7, the V gene TRBV6-1; D ambiguous. The CDR3 is 14 amino acids. Germline V gives CDR1 MNHNS, CDR2 SASEGT. V lost 9 bases and J lost 0, with 15 bases in between.

V usage is TRBV20-1 and J usage is TRBJ1-3; D unclear. V lost 7 bases, J lost 2 bases, and 9 bases lay in between. Germline assignment: CDR1 DFQATT and CDR2 SNEGSKA (reference sequence). This CDR3 contains 12 residues. This chain's CDR3 is CSVRRAGNTIYF. The DNA for the CDR3 is TGCAGTGTCAGGAGGGCTGGAAACACCATATATTTT.

Concerning this clonotype itself: The junction shows a germline mismatch at one end, possibly a read error. The CDR3 nucleotides are TGCGCCAGCAGCTGGGACTTTAACACCGGGGAGCCGTTTTTT. It yields the protein CASSWDFNTGEPFF. The J gene is TRBJ2-2, the V gene TRBV5-1, with D maybe TRBD2 (6 bases). Germline V gene sequence: CDR1 SGHRS, CDR2 YFSETQ. This CDR3 spans 14 amino acids.

About this clonotype: A read error may explain this, as a much larger clone is one base away. The chain employs TRBV20-1 and TRBJ1-1; no reliable D call. Germline CDR1 is DFQATT and CDR2 is SNEGSKA (reference sequence). The CDR3 consists of 13 residues. The CDR3 nucleotides are TGCAGTGCTAGAGGTAGCCTGAACACTGAAGATTTCTTT. Protein: CSARGSLNTEDFF.

This clonotype was counted between two and nine times. The chain couples TRBV18 to TRBJ1-3; D ambiguous. This CDR3 has 13 amino acids. Germline V gene data show CDR1 as KGHSH and CDR2 as LQKENI. V was cut by 5 bases and J by 0 bases, with 5 bases left in between. Here the CDR3 DNA reads TGTGCCAGCTCATCCAACTCTGGAAACACCATATATTTT. Translating it yields CASSSNSGNTIYF.

This clonotype was counted a few times. This chain's CDR3 is CASSLGVGSSYEQYF. CDR3 in DNA: TGCGCCAGCAGCTTGGGTGTCGGTAGCTCCTACGAGCAGTACTTC. The rearrangement joins TRBV5-1 to TRBJ2-7, with D unresolved. The germline V and J ends were trimmed by 0 bases and 0 bases, with 10 bases remaining between them. CDR3 length equals 15 residues. Germline lookup yields CDR1 SGHRS and CDR2 YFSETQ. Based on the CDR3 plus reference TRBV5-1 and TRBJ2-7, the full variable domain is KAGVTQTPRYLIKTRGQQVTLSCSPISGHRSVSWYQQTPGQGLQFLFEYFSETQRNKGNFPGRFSGRQFSNSRSEMNVSTLELGDSALYLCASSLGVGSSYEQYFGPGTRLTVT.

V usage is TRBV11-3 and J usage is TRBJ2-2, with 7 bases aligning to TRBD2. Losses at the gene ends were 3 bases for V and 0 bases for J; bases not matched to a gene: 7. The CDR3 is 17 amino acids. Germline assignment: CDR1 SGHNT and CDR2 YENEEA. This CDR3 is CASSLGGRGSNTGELFF. The DNA for the CDR3 is TGTGCCAGCAGCTTGGGAGGGCGCGGATCGAACACCGGGGAGCTGTTTTTT.

In this sample, this clonotype turned up a few times. The V and J genes are TRBV28 and TRBJ2-2, with D maybe TRBD1 (8 bases). The V gene lost 0 bases and the J gene lost 3 bases, with 14 bases spanning the gap. The CDR3 is made up of 17 amino acids. Looked up from germline, CDR1 is MDHEN and CDR2 is SYDVKM. As DNA, the CDR3 is TGTGCCAGCAGTTTATGGGGGGGGGGACAGGACACCGGGGAGCTGTTTTTT. The encoded protein is CASSLWGGGQDTGELFF. The entire variable domain, with the rest obtained from reference TRBV28 and TRBJ2-2, is as follows: DVKVTQSSRYLVKRTGEKVFLECVQDMDHENMFWYRQDPGLGLRLIYFSYDVKMKEKGDIPEGYSVSREKKERFSLILESASTNQTSMYLCASSLWGGGQDTGELFFGEGSRLTVL.

This chain connects TRBV20-1 to TRBJ1-2; 8 positions agree with TRBD1. CDR1 is DFQATT, CDR2 SNEGSKA, per germline (reference sequence). The J segment lost 4 bases and the V segment lost 3 bases, leaving 7 bases of the junction unmatched. The CDR3 is made up of 14 amino acids. The CDR3: CSARGAGGTYGYTF. The CDR3 region has the DNA TGCAGTGCTAGGGGGGCAGGGGGCACCTATGGCTACACCTTC.

In regard to this clonotype: This sequence may be a read error, since a much larger clone differs from it by one base. The J gene is TRBJ2-1, the V gene TRBV7-3; D is undetermined. This CDR3 is built from 15 residues. Germline V CDR1 and CDR2: SGHTA, FQGTGA. For the CDR3, the DNA is TGTGCCAGCAGCTTTCATCCCAGCGTGAACAATAAGCAGTTCTTC. Translation: CASSFHPSVNNKQFF.

The chain carries TRBV30 and TRBJ2-5, with 8 nucleotides matching TRBD1. The CDR3 is 13 amino acids. Losses at the gene ends were 3 bases for V and 5 bases for J; bases not matched to a gene: 5. Germline V lookup: CDR1 GTSNPN, CDR2 SVGIG (reference sequence). CDR3 protein: CAWRLTGEETQYF. CDR3 in DNA: TGTGCCTGGAGATTGACAGGGGAGGAGACCCAGTACTTC. The entire variable domain, with the rest obtained from reference TRBV30 and TRBJ2-5, is as follows: SQTIHQWPATLVQPVGSPLSLECTVEGTSNPNLYWYRQAAGRGLQLLFYSVGIGQISSEVPQNLSASRPQDRQFILSSKKLLLSDSGFYLCAWRLTGEETQYFGPGTRLLVL.

V is TRBV6-1 and J is TRBJ2-6, with D unclear. CDR1 and CDR2 (germline): MNHNS, SASEGT. The CDR3 covers 12 residues. V was clipped by 2 bases and J by 12 bases, with 8 bases between them. The CDR3 loop reads CASSELSPVLTF. In nucleotides, the CDR3 is TGTGCCAGCAGTGAACTAAGTCCCGTCCTGACTTTC.

In its sample, this clonotype was seen once. The V call is TRBV7-2, the J call TRBJ2-3, with D unresolved. V lost 4 bases and J lost 5, with 7 bases in between. CDR3 length equals 12 residues. The V gene's germline CDR1 is SGHTA and CDR2 FQGNSA. The CDR3 loop reads CASSSQRDTQYF. In DNA form, the CDR3 reads TGTGCCAGCAGCTCCCAAAGAGATACGCAGTATTTT.

This clonotype was seen a handful of times. This sequence joins TRBV7-2 and TRBJ1-3; perhaps TRBD1 as D (6 bases). The CDR3 extends over 18 amino acids. V lost 5 bases, J lost 2 bases, and 22 bases lay in between. Germline V lookup: CDR1 SGHTA, CDR2 FQGNSA. CDR3 bases: TGTGCCAGCAGCCCGGAATGGGGGGCAGTTCTAACTGGAAACACCATATATTTT. Its translation is CASSPEWGAVLTGNTIYF.

The chain combines TRBV25-1 with TRBJ2-5; TRBD2 might be the D (6 bases). The germline gives CDR1 MGHDK, CDR2 SYGVNS. Trimming removed 1 base at V and 1 base at J, with 16 bases between. This CDR3 region has 17 residues. The CDR3 DNA sequence: TGTGCCAGCAGTGAATTGGAGGGAAGTGAGGGCCAAGAGACCCAGTACTTC. It codes for CASSELEGSEGQETQYF.